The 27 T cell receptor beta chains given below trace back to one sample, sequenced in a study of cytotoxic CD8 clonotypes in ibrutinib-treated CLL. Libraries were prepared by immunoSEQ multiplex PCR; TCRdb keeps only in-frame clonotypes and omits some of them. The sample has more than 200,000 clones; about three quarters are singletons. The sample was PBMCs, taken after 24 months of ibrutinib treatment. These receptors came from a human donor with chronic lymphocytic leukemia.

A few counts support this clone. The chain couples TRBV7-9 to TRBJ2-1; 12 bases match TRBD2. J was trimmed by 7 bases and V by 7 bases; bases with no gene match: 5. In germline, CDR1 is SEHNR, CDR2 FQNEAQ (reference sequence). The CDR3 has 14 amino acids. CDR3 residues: CASNTGTSGNEQFF. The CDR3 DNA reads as TGTGCCAGCAACACCGGGACTAGCGGGAATGAGCAGTTCTTC.

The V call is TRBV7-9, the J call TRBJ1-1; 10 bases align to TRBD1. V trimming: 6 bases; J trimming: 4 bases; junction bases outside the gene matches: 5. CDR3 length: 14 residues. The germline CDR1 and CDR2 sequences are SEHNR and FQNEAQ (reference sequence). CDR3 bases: TGTGCCAGCAGAGAGGGGACAGGGGTCACTGAAGCTTTCTTT. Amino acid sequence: CASREGTGVTEAFF.

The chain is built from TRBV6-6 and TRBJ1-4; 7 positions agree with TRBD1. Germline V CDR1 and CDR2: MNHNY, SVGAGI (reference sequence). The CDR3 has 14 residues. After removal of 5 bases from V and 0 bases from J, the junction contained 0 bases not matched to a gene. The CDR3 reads CASSGTATNEKLFF. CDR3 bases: TGTGCCAGCAGTGGGACAGCAACTAATGAAAAACTGTTTTTT.

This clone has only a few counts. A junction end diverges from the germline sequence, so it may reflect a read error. The CDR3 DNA reads as TGTGCTAGCAGCCCCAGGGGGGGATCCTACAATGAGCAGTTCTTC. Its protein is CASSPRGGSYNEQFF. The rearrangement joins TRBV7-7 to TRBJ2-1, with D perhaps assigned TRBD1 or TRBD2 (7 bases each). There are 15 residues in the CDR3. Germline assignment: CDR1 SSHAT and CDR2 FNYEAQ (reference sequence).

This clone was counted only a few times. CDR3 sequence reads: CSDFGLAGGGITGELFF. The CDR3 DNA reads as TGCAGCGACTTCGGACTAGCGGGAGGGGGCATCACCGGGGAGCTGTTTTTT. The chain uses TRBV29-1 and TRBJ2-2, with TRBD2 identical over 15 bases. V trimming: 7 bases; J trimming: 4 bases; junction bases outside the gene matches: 10. The germline V gene has CDR1 SQVTM and CDR2 ANQGSEA. The CDR3 length is 17 residues.

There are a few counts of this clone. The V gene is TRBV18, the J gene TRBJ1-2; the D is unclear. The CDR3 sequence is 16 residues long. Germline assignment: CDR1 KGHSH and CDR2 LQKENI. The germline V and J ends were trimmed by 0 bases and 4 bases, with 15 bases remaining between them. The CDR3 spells CASSPPGLQVPYGYTF. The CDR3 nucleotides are TGTGCCAGCTCACCACCGGGCCTTCAAGTCCCCTATGGCTACACCTTC.

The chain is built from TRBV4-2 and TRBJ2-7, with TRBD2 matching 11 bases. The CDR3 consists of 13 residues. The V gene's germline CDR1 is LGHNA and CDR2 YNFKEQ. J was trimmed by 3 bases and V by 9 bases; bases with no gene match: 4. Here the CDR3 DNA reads TGTGCCAGTGCCGGGACTAGCGGCTACGAGCAGTACTTC. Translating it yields CASAGTSGYEQYF.

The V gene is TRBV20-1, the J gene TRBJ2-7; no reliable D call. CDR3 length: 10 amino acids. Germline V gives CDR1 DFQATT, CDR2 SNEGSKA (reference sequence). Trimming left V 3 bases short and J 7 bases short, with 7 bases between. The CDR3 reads CSASRLEQYF. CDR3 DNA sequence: TGCAGTGCTAGCAGGCTTGAGCAGTACTTC.

The CDR3 nucleotides read TGCGCCAGCAGCTTGCTAGCGGGAGGTGGCAATGAGCAGTTCTTC. This gives the protein CASSLLAGGGNEQFF. The genes are TRBV5-1 and TRBJ2-1, with 11 bases aligning to TRBD2. The V and J ends lost 1 base and 6 bases, in that order; junction bases with no gene match: 3. Germline V gene lookup returns CDR1 SGHRS and CDR2 YFSETQ. CDR3 length: 15 residues.

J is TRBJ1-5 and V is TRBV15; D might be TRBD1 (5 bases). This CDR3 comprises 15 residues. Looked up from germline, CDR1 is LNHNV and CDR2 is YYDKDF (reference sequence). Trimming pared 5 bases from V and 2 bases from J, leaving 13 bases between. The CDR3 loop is CATSQRRGGNQPQHF. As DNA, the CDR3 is TGTGCCACCAGCCAACGGAGAGGGGGCAATCAGCCCCAGCATTTT.

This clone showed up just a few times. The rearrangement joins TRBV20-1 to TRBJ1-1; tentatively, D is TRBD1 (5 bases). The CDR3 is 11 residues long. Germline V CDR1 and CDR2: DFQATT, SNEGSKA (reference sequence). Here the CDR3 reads CRAGGGTEAFF. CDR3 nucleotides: TGCAGGGCGGGGGGAGGCACTGAAGCTTTCTTT.

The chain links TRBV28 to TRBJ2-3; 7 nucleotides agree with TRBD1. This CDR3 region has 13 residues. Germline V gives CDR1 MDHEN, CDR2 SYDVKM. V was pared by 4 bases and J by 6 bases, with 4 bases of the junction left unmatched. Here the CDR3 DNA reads TGTGCCAGCAGTTCCGAGGGGGCCGATACGCAGTATTTT. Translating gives CASSSEGADTQYF.

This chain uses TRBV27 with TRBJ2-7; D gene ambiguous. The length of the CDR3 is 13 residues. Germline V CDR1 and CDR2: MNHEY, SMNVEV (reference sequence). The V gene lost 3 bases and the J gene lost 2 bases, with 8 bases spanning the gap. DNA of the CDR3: TGTGCCAGCAGTTTTGGTACCGCCTACGAGCAGTACTTC. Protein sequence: CASSFGTAYEQYF.

CDR3: CASSLVPGDHQPQHF. The CDR3, as DNA: TGCGCCAGCAGCTTGGTGCCAGGGGACCATCAGCCCCAGCATTTT. The J gene is TRBJ1-5, the V gene TRBV5-1; a weak D match, TRBD1 (6 bases). Trimming removed 0 bases at V and 5 bases at J, with 12 bases between. This CDR3 comprises 15 residues. Germline-derived CDR1 and CDR2 are SGHRS and YFSETQ. Looking up the rest from reference TRBV5-1 and TRBJ1-5 gives the full variable domain: KAGVTQTPRYLIKTRGQQVTLSCSPISGHRSVSWYQQTPGQGLQFLFEYFSETQRNKGNFPGRFSGRQFSNSRSEMNVSTLELGDSALYLCASSLVPGDHQPQHFGDGTRLSIL.

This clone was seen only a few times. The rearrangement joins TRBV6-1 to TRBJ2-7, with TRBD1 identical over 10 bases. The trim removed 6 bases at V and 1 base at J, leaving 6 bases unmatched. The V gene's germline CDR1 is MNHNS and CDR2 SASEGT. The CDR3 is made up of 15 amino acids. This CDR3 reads CASRPGQGISYEQYF. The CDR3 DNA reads TGTGCCAGCAGGCCGGGACAGGGGATATCCTACGAGCAGTACTTC.

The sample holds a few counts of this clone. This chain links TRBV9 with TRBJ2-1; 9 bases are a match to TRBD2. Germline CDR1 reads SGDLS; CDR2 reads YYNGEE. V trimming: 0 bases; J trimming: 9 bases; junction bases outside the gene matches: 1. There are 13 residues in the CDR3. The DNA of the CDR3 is TGTGCCAGCAGCGTAGAGACTAGCGGTGAGCAGTTCTTC. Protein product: CASSVETSGEQFF.

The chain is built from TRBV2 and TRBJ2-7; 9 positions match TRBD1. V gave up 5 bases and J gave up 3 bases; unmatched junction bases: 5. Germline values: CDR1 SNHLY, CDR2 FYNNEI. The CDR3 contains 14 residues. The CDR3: CASSYRGPYYEQYF. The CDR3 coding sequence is TGTGCCAGCAGTTACAGGGGGCCCTACTACGAGCAGTACTTC.

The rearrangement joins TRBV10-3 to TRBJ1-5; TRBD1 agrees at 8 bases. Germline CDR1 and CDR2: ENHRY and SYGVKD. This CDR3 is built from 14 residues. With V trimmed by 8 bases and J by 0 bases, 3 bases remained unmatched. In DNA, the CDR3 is TGTGCCATCTCAGGGGGCGATAGCAATCAGCCCCAGCATTTT. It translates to CAISGGDSNQPQHF.

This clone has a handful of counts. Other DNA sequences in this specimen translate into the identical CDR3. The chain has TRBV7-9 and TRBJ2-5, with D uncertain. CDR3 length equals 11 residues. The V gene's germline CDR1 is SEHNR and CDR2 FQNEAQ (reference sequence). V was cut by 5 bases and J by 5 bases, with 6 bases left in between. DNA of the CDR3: TGTGCCAGCAGCCGCCGTGAGACCCAGTACTTC. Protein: CASSRRETQYF.

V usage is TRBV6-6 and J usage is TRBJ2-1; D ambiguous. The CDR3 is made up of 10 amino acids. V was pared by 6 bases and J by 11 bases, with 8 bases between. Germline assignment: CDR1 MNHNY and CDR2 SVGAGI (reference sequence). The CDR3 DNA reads TGTGCCAGCAGCTACCTCAAGCAGTTCTTC. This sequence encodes CASSYLKQFF.

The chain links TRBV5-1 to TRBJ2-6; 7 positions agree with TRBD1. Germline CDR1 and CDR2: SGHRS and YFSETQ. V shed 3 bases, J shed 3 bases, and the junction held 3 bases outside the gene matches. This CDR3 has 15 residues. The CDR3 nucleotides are TGCGCCAGCAGCTCCACAGGGGTTGGGGCCAACGTCCTGACTTTC. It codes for CASSSTGVGANVLTF.

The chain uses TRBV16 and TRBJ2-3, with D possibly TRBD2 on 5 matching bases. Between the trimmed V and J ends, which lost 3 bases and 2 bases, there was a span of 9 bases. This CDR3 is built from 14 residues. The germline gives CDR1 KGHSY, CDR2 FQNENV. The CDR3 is CASSQGVYTDTQYF. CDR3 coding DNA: TGTGCCAGCAGCCAGGGAGTTTACACAGATACGCAGTATTTT. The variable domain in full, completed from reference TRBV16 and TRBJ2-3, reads GEEVAQTPKHLVRGEGQKAKLYCAPIKGHSYVFWYQQVLKNEFKFLISFQNENVFDETGMPKERFSAKCLPNSPCSLEIQATKLEDSAVYFCASSQGVYTDTQYFGPGTRLTVL.

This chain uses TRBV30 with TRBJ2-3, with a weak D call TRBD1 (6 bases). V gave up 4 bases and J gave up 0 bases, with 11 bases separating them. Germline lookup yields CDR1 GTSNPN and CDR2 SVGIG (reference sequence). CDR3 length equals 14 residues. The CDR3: CAWTQGASTDTQYF. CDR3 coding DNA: TGTGCCTGGACACAGGGAGCTAGCACAGATACGCAGTATTTT.

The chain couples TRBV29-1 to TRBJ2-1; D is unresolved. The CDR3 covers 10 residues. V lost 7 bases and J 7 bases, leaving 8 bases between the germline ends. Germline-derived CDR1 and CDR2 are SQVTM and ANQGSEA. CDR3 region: CSALGNEQFF. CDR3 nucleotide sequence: TGCAGCGCCCTAGGAAATGAGCAGTTCTTC.

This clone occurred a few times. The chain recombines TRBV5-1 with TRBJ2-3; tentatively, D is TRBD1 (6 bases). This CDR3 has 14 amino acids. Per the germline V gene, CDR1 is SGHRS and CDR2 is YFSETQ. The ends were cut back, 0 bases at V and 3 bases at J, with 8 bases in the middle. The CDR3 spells CASSLATGTDTQYF. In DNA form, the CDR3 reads TGCGCCAGCAGCTTGGCCACAGGGACAGATACGCAGTATTTT. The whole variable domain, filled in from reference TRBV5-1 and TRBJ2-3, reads KAGVTQTPRYLIKTRGQQVTLSCSPISGHRSVSWYQQTPGQGLQFLFEYFSETQRNKGNFPGRFSGRQFSNSRSEMNVSTLELGDSALYLCASSLATGTDTQYFGPGTRLTVL.

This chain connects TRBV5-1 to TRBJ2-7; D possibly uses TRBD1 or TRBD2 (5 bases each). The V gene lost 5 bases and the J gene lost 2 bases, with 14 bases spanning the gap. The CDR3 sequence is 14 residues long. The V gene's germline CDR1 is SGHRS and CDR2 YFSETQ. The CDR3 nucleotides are TGCGCCAGCAGAAGGGACGGTTCGACCTACGAGCAGTACTTC. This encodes CASRRDGSTYEQYF. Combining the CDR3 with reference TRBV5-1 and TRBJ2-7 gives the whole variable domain KAGVTQTPRYLIKTRGQQVTLSCSPISGHRSVSWYQQTPGQGLQFLFEYFSETQRNKGNFPGRFSGRQFSNSRSEMNVSTLELGDSALYLCASRRDGSTYEQYFGPGTRLTVT.

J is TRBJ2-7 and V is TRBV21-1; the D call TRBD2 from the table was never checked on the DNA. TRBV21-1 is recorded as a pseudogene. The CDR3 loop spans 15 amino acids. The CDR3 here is CASNLAGRGSYEQYF. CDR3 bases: TGTGCCAGCAACTTGGCCGGGAGGGGCTCCTACGAGCAGTACTTC.